This TCR beta chain was captured by sequencing in a study of T cell changes during pregnancy in multiple sclerosis. The CDR3 totals 16 residues. V shed 5 bases, J shed 4 bases, and the junction held 6 bases outside the gene matches. Per germline, CDR1 LNHDA and CDR2 SQIVND (reference sequence). Data came from immunoSEQ multiplex PCR; TCRdb stores just in-frame clones and leaves some out. The data contain tens of thousands of clones, about 94% of them singletons. The TCR was taken from a female donor with multiple sclerosis, enrolled in a pregnancy study. The specimen was CD4+ T cells from peripheral blood mononuclear cells, collected after pregnancy. This chain connects TRBV19 to TRBJ2-3; 13 nucleotides line up with TRBD2. This CDR3 is CASSPKTSGRSDTQYF. The CDR3 DNA follows: TGTGCCAGTAGTCCGAAGACTAGCGGGAGGTCAGATACGCAGTATTTT.